This is a list of T cell receptor beta chains from one sample in a study of T-cell reconstitution after alpha-beta-depleted transplantation in children. Using its own MiXCR run on the PCR reads, TCRdb lists one record per CDR3 protein. The table records about 360,000 distinct CDR3 sequences, about an eighth of them present only once. This specimen consisted of PBMCs, obtained from the stem cell graft. These receptor sequences come from a human donor who donated a stem cell graft to a child with Fanconi anemia. The CDR3 runs from the conserved cysteine through the conserved F or W. Each record gives: V gene, J gene, D gene, clone size, CDR3 protein, CDR3 DNA. A D gene is named only where the DNA matches it firmly. Expanded clones are given a class, and other clones once, few, many or no size at all.

v_gene: TRBV4-3; j_gene: TRBJ2-1; d_gene: NA; abundance: few; CDR3aa: CASSQEGAGSSYNEQFF; CDR3nt: TGCGCCAGCAGCCAAGAAGGGGCAGGCAGCTCCTACAATGAGCAGTTCTTC
v_gene: TRBV14; j_gene: TRBJ1-1; d_gene: TRBD1; abundance: NA; CDR3aa: CASSHFGTGKTEAFF; CDR3nt: TGTGCCAGCAGCCACTTTGGGACAGGTAAAACTGAAGCTTTCTTT
v_gene: TRBV20-1; j_gene: TRBJ2-3; d_gene: NA; abundance: few; CDR3aa: CSARPSWGDSSTDTQYF; CDR3nt: TGCAGTGCTAGGCCTTCTTGGGGGGACAGTAGCACAGATACGCAGTATTTT
v_gene: TRBV12-3/TRBV12-4; j_gene: TRBJ1-1; d_gene: NA; abundance: NA; CDR3aa: CASSFGQADFGAFF; CDR3nt: TGTGCCAGCAGTTTCGGGCAGGCGGACTTTGGAGCTTTCTTT
v_gene: TRBV18; j_gene: TRBJ2-1; d_gene: TRBD1; abundance: NA; CDR3aa: CASSQAWDRGRDEQFF; CDR3nt: TGTGCCAGCTCACAGGCCTGGGACAGGGGAAGGGATGAGCAGTTCTTC
v_gene: TRBV7-2; j_gene: TRBJ2-5; d_gene: NA; abundance: few; CDR3aa: CASSSRPGETQYF; CDR3nt: TGTGCCAGCAGCTCAAGACCCGGGGAGACCCAGTACTTC
v_gene: TRBV7-2; j_gene: TRBJ2-3; d_gene: NA; abundance: many; CDR3aa: CASSSRSYTDTQYF; CDR3nt: TGTGCCAGCAGCTCGAGGTCCTACACAGATACGCAGTATTTT
v_gene: TRBV6-1; j_gene: TRBJ2-7; d_gene: NA; abundance: few; CDR3aa: CASRQRGTYEQYF; CDR3nt: TGTGCCAGCAGACAACGCGGGACTTACGAGCAGTACTTC
v_gene: TRBV7-2; j_gene: TRBJ2-3; d_gene: NA; abundance: many; CDR3aa: CATPRSALLYTDTQYF; CDR3nt: TGTGCCACACCGCGGTCGGCCCTCCTTTACACAGATACGCAGTATTTT
v_gene: TRBV5-1; j_gene: TRBJ2-5; d_gene: NA; abundance: few; CDR3aa: CASSGQGRGGEETQYF; CDR3nt: TGCGCCAGCAGCGGACAGGGTCGGGGGGGCGAAGAGACCCAGTACTTC
v_gene: TRBV7-9; j_gene: TRBJ2-1; d_gene: NA; abundance: many; CDR3aa: CASSLEQGSPYNEQFF; CDR3nt: TGTGCCAGCAGCTTAGAGCAGGGGAGTCCCTACAATGAGCAGTTCTTC
v_gene: TRBV12-3/TRBV12-4; j_gene: TRBJ1-2; d_gene: NA; abundance: few; CDR3aa: CASRSHGQTINYGYTF; CDR3nt: TGTGCCAGCAGATCCCACGGACAGACTATTAACTATGGCTACACCTTC
v_gene: TRBV29-1; j_gene: TRBJ2-5; d_gene: TRBD1; abundance: NA; CDR3aa: CSVAGDREGQETQYF; CDR3nt: TGCAGCGTTGCCGGAGACAGGGAAGGTCAAGAGACCCAGTACTTC
v_gene: TRBV5-1; j_gene: TRBJ1-1; d_gene: TRBD1; abundance: NA; CDR3aa: CASSNPGGDPEAFF; CDR3nt: TGCGCCAGCAGCAACCCAGGGGGCGACCCTGAAGCTTTCTTT
v_gene: TRBV12-3/TRBV12-4; j_gene: TRBJ2-1; d_gene: TRBD1; abundance: NA; CDR3aa: CASTGVKWNEQFF; CDR3nt: TGTGCCAGTACAGGGGTAAAATGGAATGAGCAGTTCTTC
v_gene: TRBV12-3/TRBV12-4; j_gene: TRBJ1-3; d_gene: NA; abundance: NA; CDR3aa: CASGRSSSGNTIYF; CDR3nt: TGTGCCAGCGGAAGATCTAGCTCTGGAAACACCATATATTTT
v_gene: TRBV6-1; j_gene: TRBJ2-2; d_gene: NA; abundance: few; CDR3aa: CASSETGYTGELFF; CDR3nt: TGTGCCAGCAGTGAAACAGGGTACACCGGGGAGCTGTTTTTT
v_gene: TRBV12-3/TRBV12-4; j_gene: TRBJ2-7; d_gene: NA; abundance: many; CDR3aa: CASSQSKGGGHEQYF; CDR3nt: TGTGCCAGCAGCCAATCAAAGGGAGGGGGACACGAGCAGTACTTC
v_gene: TRBV5-8; j_gene: TRBJ1-5; d_gene: NA; abundance: few; CDR3aa: CASSSPSRDLGNQPQHF; CDR3nt: TGTGCCAGCAGCTCGCCCTCCCGGGACTTGGGCAATCAGCCCCAGCATTTT
v_gene: TRBV20-1; j_gene: TRBJ2-7; d_gene: TRBD2; abundance: NA; CDR3aa: CSASGLAGGRSYEQYF; CDR3nt: TGCAGTGCTAGTGGGCTAGCGGGGGGGCGTTCCTACGAGCAGTACTTC
v_gene: TRBV15; j_gene: TRBJ2-5; d_gene: NA; abundance: NA; CDR3aa: CATSSEPGLAQETQYF; CDR3nt: TGTGCCACCAGCAGCGAACCGGGGTTGGCGCAAGAGACCCAGTACTTC
v_gene: TRBV29-1; j_gene: TRBJ2-3; d_gene: NA; abundance: NA; CDR3aa: CSVVAGTTDTQYF; CDR3nt: TGCAGCGTTGTGGCAGGGACCACAGATACGCAGTATTTT
v_gene: TRBV6-1; j_gene: TRBJ2-3; d_gene: TRBD1; abundance: few; CDR3aa: CASSPDRASDTQYF; CDR3nt: TGTGCCAGCAGCCCGGACAGGGCTTCGGATACGCAGTATTTT
v_gene: TRBV4-1; j_gene: TRBJ1-1; d_gene: NA; abundance: NA; CDR3aa: CASSQERTGIYLRAFF; CDR3nt: TGCGCCAGCAGCCAAGAGAGAACAGGAATTTATCTACGAGCTTTCTTT
v_gene: TRBV12-3/TRBV12-4; j_gene: TRBJ2-1; d_gene: NA; abundance: many; CDR3aa: CASSYSNEQFF; CDR3nt: TGTGCCAGCAGTTACAGCAATGAGCAGTTCTTC
v_gene: TRBV10-3; j_gene: TRBJ2-1; d_gene: NA; abundance: many; CDR3aa: CAIGGRNEQFF; CDR3nt: TGTGCCATCGGTGGCAGGAATGAGCAGTTCTTC
v_gene: TRBV5-6; j_gene: TRBJ2-3; d_gene: NA; abundance: NA; CDR3aa: CASSFRRGLTDTQYF; CDR3nt: TGTGCCAGCAGCTTCAGACGGGGATTAACAGATACGCAGTATTTT
v_gene: TRBV11-3; j_gene: TRBJ2-2; d_gene: NA; abundance: NA; CDR3aa: CASSPLRTGELFF; CDR3nt: TGTGCCAGCAGCCCCCTGCGGACCGGGGAGCTGTTTTTT
v_gene: TRBV4-2; j_gene: TRBJ1-4; d_gene: NA; abundance: NA; CDR3aa: CASSPPATNEKLFF; CDR3nt: TGTGCCAGCAGCCCGCCAGCAACTAATGAAAAACTGTTTTTT
v_gene: TRBV27; j_gene: TRBJ2-1; d_gene: TRBD2; abundance: many; CDR3aa: CASSLGTSGGSYNEQFF; CDR3nt: TGTGCCAGCAGTCTAGGGACTAGCGGGGGCTCCTACAATGAGCAGTTCTTC
v_gene: TRBV6-6; j_gene: TRBJ1-2; d_gene: NA; abundance: NA; CDR3aa: CASSSQGNGYTF; CDR3nt: TGTGCCAGCAGTTCCCAGGGGAATGGCTACACCTTC
v_gene: TRBV6-1; j_gene: TRBJ2-3; d_gene: NA; abundance: many; CDR3aa: CASSDWGLSTDTQYF; CDR3nt: TGTGCCAGCAGTGACTGGGGTCTATCCACAGATACGCAGTATTTT
v_gene: TRBV5-6; j_gene: TRBJ2-3; d_gene: TRBD2; abundance: few; CDR3aa: CASSPGLAGSTDTQYF; CDR3nt: TGTGCCAGCAGCCCGGGACTAGCGGGGAGCACAGATACGCAGTATTTT
v_gene: TRBV20-1; j_gene: TRBJ2-2; d_gene: TRBD1; abundance: NA; CDR3aa: CSASPQGAQTGELFF; CDR3nt: TGCAGTGCTAGTCCCCAGGGGGCCCAGACCGGGGAGCTGTTTTTT
v_gene: TRBV5-1; j_gene: TRBJ1-2; d_gene: TRBD1; abundance: few; CDR3aa: CASSAGQGGNYGYTF; CDR3nt: TGCGCCAGCAGCGCCGGACAGGGCGGGAACTATGGCTACACCTTC
v_gene: TRBV7-6; j_gene: TRBJ2-3; d_gene: NA; abundance: NA; CDR3aa: CASSLEAGDTQYF; CDR3nt: TGTGCCAGCAGCTTAGAGGCGGGAGATACGCAGTATTTT
v_gene: TRBV5-1; j_gene: TRBJ2-3; d_gene: NA; abundance: many; CDR3aa: CASGSQGGTDTQYF; CDR3nt: TGCGCCAGCGGATCACAAGGGGGCACAGATACGCAGTATTTT
v_gene: TRBV7-3; j_gene: TRBJ2-3; d_gene: NA; abundance: few; CDR3aa: CASSPGGFTDTQYF; CDR3nt: TGTGCCAGCAGCCCAGGGGGGTTCACAGATACGCAGTATTTT
v_gene: TRBV5-8; j_gene: TRBJ1-1; d_gene: NA; abundance: NA; CDR3aa: CASSPEAWNTEAFF; CDR3nt: TGTGCCAGCAGCCCCGAGGCGTGGAACACTGAAGCTTTCTTT
v_gene: TRBV27; j_gene: TRBJ1-4; d_gene: TRBD1; abundance: NA; CDR3aa: CASSSLDRGEKLFF; CDR3nt: TGTGCCAGCAGTTCCCTTGACAGGGGGGAAAAACTGTTTTTT
v_gene: TRBV14; j_gene: TRBJ2-1; d_gene: TRBD2; abundance: NA; CDR3aa: CASSQIGGSLNEQFF; CDR3nt: TGTGCCAGCAGCCAGATCGGGGGGAGCTTGAATGAGCAGTTCTTC
v_gene: TRBV20-1; j_gene: TRBJ2-3; d_gene: NA; abundance: many; CDR3aa: CSAFLSTDTQYF; CDR3nt: TGCAGTGCATTTCTTAGCACAGATACGCAGTATTTT